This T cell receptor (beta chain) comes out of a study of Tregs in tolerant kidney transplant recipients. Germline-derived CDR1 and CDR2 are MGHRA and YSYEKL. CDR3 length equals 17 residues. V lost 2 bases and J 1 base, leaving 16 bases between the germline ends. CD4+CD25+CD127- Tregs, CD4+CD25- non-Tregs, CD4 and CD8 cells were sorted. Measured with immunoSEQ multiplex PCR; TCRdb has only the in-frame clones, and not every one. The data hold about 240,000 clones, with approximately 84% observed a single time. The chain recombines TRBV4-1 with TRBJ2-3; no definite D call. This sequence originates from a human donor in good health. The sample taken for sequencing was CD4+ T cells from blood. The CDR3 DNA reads TGCGCCAGCAGCCAACCCCGGCGGTCGTCTGGCACAGATACGCAGTATTTT. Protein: CASSQPRRSSGTDTQYF.